This T cell receptor (beta chain) is from a study of lymphopenia after photon versus proton radiotherapy (dated by TCRdb to between 2019 and 2020). About the study as a whole: The study compared the immunological effects of photon versus proton radiation therapy in patients with gastrointestinal tumors who developed high-grade lymphopenia. A cohort of around 21 patients with gastrointestinal tumors who received either photon or proton therapy and subsequently developed lymphopenia was included. The goal of the study was to characterize the differences between the two radiation modalities in how they affect the immune system. On the study overall, not on this receptor specifically: Proton-treated patients stayed relatively stable during treatment, while photon-treated patients lost naive T cells and TCR diversity and gained effector/memory populations. Across the cohort, among patients who died, a greater drop in TCR diversity after the nadir was inversely correlated with overall survival time. After the lymphocyte count nadir, photon-treated repertoires showed oligoclonal expansion, especially of CD8+ Temra cells, which drove the drop in diversity. The survival association was examined only in patients who died, and the authors described better survival with proton therapy as a possibility, not as a demonstrated result.

To note about this clone: Its cognate antigen has yet to be identified. Base qualities were left out, and no much larger clone turns up one base away.

The germline V gene yields SGHVS for CDR1 and FQNEAQ for CDR2. The V end gives up 4 bases and the J end 5 bases, leaving 13 bases in the junction not matched to a gene. From the cysteine up to the phenylalanine, the CDR3 has a length of 17 residues. Just the 51-base CDR3 DNA is kept, in frame starting at base 1. Receptors were amplified or captured by the immunoSEQ multiplex PCR assay. Alongside multiparametric flow cytometry, deep sequencing of rearranged TCR beta loci was used to profile the T cell repertoires. Held by TCRdb, this immuneACCESS table contains in-frame sequences only and omits some clones. Under half of the omission traces to an unresolved V gene where checked; the cause of the rest is unknown. In this sample the table shows approximately 40,000 clones, about 86% of which occur a single time. Jointly, the top ten make up over 9% of the sample.

Sample: peripheral blood, taken from a patient treated with proton-based radiotherapy. This clonotype was obtained from a woman in her seventies with pancreatic cancer. Some clones in this sample may be carry-over from other donors' samples. This chain joins TRBV7-8 to TRBJ1-2, and 10 junctional nucleotides match TRBD1. The sequence in DNA is TGTGCCAGCAGCTCGGGACAGGGGCTCACCCCCACATATGGCTACACCTTC. Protein translation: CASSSGQGLTPTYGYTF.